The T cell receptor beta chain under discussion was sequenced for a study of T cell repertoires in cytomegalovirus infection. In the study overall: Public TCR beta signatures marked donors with CMV infection and the matching HLA.

General observations from the study: The ex vivo response was dominated by HLA-C-restricted CMV-specific TCR beta clonotypes.

This clonotype was seen at least ten times. The antigen is not known. MiXCR was run by TCRdb on the reads, yielding one entry per CDR3 protein. Seen here are under 150,000 distinct CDR3 sequences, more than 20% observed once, and the top ten hold 30% to 40%. Trimming shortened V by 3 bases and J by 1 base, and 11 bases separated the two germline ends. The CDR3 has 15 amino acids. Germline assignment: CDR1 SGHTA and CDR2 FQGNSA. Sequencing input: PBMCs, sequenced either directly or after in vitro stimulation (not recorded which). The TCR originated in a human donor in good health (CMV status not recorded). Some clones in this sample may be carry-over from other donors' samples. V is TRBV7-2 and J is TRBJ2-3, with D possibly being TRBD1 (6 bases). CDR3 loop: CASSFRDIGTDTQYF. In DNA form, the CDR3 reads TGTGCCAGCAGCTTCCGGGACATAGGCACAGATACGCAGTATTTT.